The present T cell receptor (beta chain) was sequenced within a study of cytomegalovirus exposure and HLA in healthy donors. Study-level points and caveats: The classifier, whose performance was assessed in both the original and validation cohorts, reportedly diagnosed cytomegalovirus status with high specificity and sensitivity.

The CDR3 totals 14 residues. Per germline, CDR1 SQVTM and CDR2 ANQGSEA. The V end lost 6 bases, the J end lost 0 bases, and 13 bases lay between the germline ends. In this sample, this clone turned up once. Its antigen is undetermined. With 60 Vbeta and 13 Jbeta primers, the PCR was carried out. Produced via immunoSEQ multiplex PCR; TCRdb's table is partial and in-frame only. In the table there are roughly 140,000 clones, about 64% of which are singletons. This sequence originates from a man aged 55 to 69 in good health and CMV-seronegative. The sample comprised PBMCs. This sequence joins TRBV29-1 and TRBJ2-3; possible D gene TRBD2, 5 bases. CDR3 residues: CSVRSGTSTDTQYF. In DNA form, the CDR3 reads TGCAGCGTGAGAAGCGGAACTAGCACAGATACGCAGTATTTT.